The present entry profiles one T cell receptor beta chain with its context. The antigen is undetermined. The sample is drawn from a study of cytomegalovirus exposure and HLA in healthy donors. Overall study results and limits: The study carried out a later analysis of TCR beta sequences. It associated 16,951 of them with specific HLA alleles at a false discovery rate of 0.05.

Nominally healthy donors provided the samples, though records likely missed some immune exposures. PCR involved 60 Vbeta and 13 Jbeta primers. Libraries were prepared by immunoSEQ multiplex PCR; TCRdb keeps only in-frame clonotypes and omits some of them. The sample records tens of thousands of clones, 60% to 85% being singletons. The receptor's source is a middle-aged man in good health and CMV-seronegative. The source material was PBMCs.

The CDR3 DNA reads TGCAGCGCTCAGGGCCTCTACAATGAGCAGTTCTTC. Translating it yields CSAQGLYNEQFF. The V gene is TRBV29-1, the J gene TRBJ2-1, with D perhaps matching TRBD1 (5 bases). The CDR3 covers 12 residues. The germline CDR1 and CDR2 sequences are SQVTM and ANQGSEA. V shed 7 bases and J shed 3 bases, with 10 bases lying between them.